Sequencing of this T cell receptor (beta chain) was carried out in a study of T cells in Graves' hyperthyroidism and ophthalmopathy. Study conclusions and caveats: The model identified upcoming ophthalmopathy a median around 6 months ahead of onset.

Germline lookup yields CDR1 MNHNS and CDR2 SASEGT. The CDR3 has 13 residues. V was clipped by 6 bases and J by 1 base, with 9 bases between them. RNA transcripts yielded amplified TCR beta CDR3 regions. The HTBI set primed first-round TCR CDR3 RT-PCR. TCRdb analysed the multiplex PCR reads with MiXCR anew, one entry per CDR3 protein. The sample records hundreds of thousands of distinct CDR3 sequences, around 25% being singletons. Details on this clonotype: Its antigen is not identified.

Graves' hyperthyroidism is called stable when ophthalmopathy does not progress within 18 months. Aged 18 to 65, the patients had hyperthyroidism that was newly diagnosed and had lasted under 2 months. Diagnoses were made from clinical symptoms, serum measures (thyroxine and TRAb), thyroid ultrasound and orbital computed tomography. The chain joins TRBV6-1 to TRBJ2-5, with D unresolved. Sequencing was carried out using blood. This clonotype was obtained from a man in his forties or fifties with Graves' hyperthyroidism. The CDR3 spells CASRRHSQETQYF. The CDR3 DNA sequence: TGTGCCAGCAGGAGACACTCCCAAGAGACCCAGTACTTC.